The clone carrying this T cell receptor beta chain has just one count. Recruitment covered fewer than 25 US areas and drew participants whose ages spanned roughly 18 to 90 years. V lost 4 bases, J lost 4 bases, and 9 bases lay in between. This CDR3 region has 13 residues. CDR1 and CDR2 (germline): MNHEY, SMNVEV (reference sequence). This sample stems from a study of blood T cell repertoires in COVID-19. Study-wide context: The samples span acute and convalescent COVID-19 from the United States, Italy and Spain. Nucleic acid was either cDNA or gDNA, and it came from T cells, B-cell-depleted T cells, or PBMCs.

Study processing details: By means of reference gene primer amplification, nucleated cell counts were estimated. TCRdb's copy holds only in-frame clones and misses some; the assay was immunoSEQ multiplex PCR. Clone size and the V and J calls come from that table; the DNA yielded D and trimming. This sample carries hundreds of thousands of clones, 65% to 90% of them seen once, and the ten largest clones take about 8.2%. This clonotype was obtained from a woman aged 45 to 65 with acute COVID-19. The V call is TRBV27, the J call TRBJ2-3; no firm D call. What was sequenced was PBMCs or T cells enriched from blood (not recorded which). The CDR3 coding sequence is TGTGCCAGCAGTTCGGTGCGCCCAGATACGCAGTATTTT. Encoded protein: CASSSVRPDTQYF.